Presented here are 20 T cell receptor beta chains from one specimen sequenced in a study of T-cell reconstitution after alpha-beta-depleted transplantation in children. The TCRbeta library incorporated unique molecular identifiers. One entry per CDR3 protein, called by TCRdb with MiXCR from the PCR reads. The table has 780,000 or so distinct CDR3 sequences, 16% seen once. The sample was PBMCs, mostly from graft donor cells, taken 360 days after TCRalphabeta/CD19-depleted stem cell transplant. Receptor source: a male patient younger than 18 who had a stem cell transplant for acute lymphoblastic leukemia, so the T cells may come from the graft donor.

This chain uses TRBV5-6 with TRBJ2-7; D is perhaps TRBD1 (6 bases). Trimming stripped 0 bases from V and 12 bases from J, with 10 bases between. The CDR3 sequence is 11 residues long. Germline V lookup: CDR1 SGHDT, CDR2 YYEEEE. This CDR3 is CASSLADRSYF. CDR3 DNA: TGTGCCAGCAGCTTGGCCGACAGGTCGTACTTC.

This chain joins TRBV5-5 and TRBJ2-7, with a weak D call TRBD2 (5 bases). Trimming removed 4 bases at V and 3 bases at J, with 14 bases between. The CDR3 runs to 14 residues. Germline V gives CDR1 SGHKS, CDR2 YYEKEE (reference sequence). CDR3 residues: CASSRPSGRYEQYF. In DNA form, the CDR3 reads TGTGCCAGCAGCAGACCCAGCGGCCGCTACGAGCAGTACTTC.

DNA of the CDR3: TGTGCCAGCAGCGTATCGAGCCAGAGTCCATCCTACGAGCAGTACTTC. It codes for CASSVSSQSPSYEQYF. The chain links TRBV9 to TRBJ2-7; D call uncertain. This CDR3 is built from 16 residues. Germline V gives CDR1 SGDLS, CDR2 YYNGEE. Trimming pared 1 base from V and 1 base from J, leaving 15 bases between.

This chain connects TRBV7-9 to TRBJ2-4; 9 positions match TRBD1. Trimming removed 5 bases from V and 5 bases from J; junction bases left unmatched: 4. CDR1 and CDR2 (germline): SEHNR, FQNEAQ (reference sequence). This CDR3 contains 14 residues. As DNA, the CDR3 is TGTGCCAGCAGCAACCGGGACAGGGAAAACATTCAGTACTTC. Protein product: CASSNRDRENIQYF.

Only a few counts were recorded for this clonotype. The gene calls are TRBV9 and TRBJ2-2; no firm D call. The germline V gene has CDR1 SGDLS and CDR2 YYNGEE. V was clipped by 0 bases and J by 3 bases, with 3 bases between them. The CDR3 runs 13 residues. The CDR3 DNA is TGTGCCAGCAGCGTAGAGGACACCGGGGAGCTGTTTTTT. Residues: CASSVEDTGELFF.

The V call is TRBV6-2 or TRBV6-3, the J call TRBJ2-5, with D possibly TRBD2 on 6 matching bases. The CDR3 has 15 residues. Trimming took 7 bases from V and 5 from J, leaving 20 bases between them. Germline-derived CDR1 and CDR2 are MNHEY and SVGEGT. CDR3 sequence (DNA): TGTGCCAGCACCTTCGGGCGCGGGGCATTGGAGACCCAGTACTTC. As protein: CASTFGRGALETQYF.

Only a few counts were recorded for this clonotype. The V call is TRBV5-1, the J call TRBJ2-3; no firm D call. V was cut by 3 bases and J by 8 bases, with 16 bases left in between. The CDR3 consists of 14 residues. Per the germline V gene, CDR1 is SGHRS and CDR2 is YFSETQ. CDR3 coding DNA: TGCGCCAGCAGCTCACCCCCGGCCGTGGGTACGCAGTATTTT. As protein: CASSSPPAVGTQYF.

In its sample, this clonotype was seen a few times. The rearrangement uses TRBV11-2 and TRBJ2-5; the D call may be TRBD1 or TRBD2 (5 bases each). V lost 3 bases and J 2 bases, leaving 16 bases between the germline ends. The CDR3 contains 16 residues. From germline, CDR1 is SGHAT and CDR2 FQNNGV. This CDR3 is CASSFTGAWGQETQYF. CDR3 in DNA: TGTGCCAGCAGCTTTACTGGGGCTTGGGGGCAAGAGACCCAGTACTTC.

This clonotype was recorded many times. This chain links TRBV24-1 with TRBJ2-3; the match to TRBD2 covers 8 bases. CDR1 is KGHDR and CDR2 is SFDVKD in the germline V gene. The CDR3 runs 15 residues. Unmatched junction bases numbered 9, after V lost 5 bases and J lost 6 bases. CDR3 region: CATSGFSGKDDTQYF. The CDR3 DNA reads as TGTGCCACCAGTGGCTTTAGCGGGAAAGACGATACGCAGTATTTT.

This clonotype was observed a handful of times. The V gene is TRBV5-6, the J gene TRBJ2-3, with 12 bases lining up with TRBD2. Germline trimming cut 3 bases from V and 2 bases from J; bases unmatched to any gene: 13. Germline CDR1 is SGHDT and CDR2 is YYEEEE. The CDR3 consists of 19 residues. The CDR3: CASSSISSGRAELTDTQYF. The CDR3 bases are TGTGCCAGCAGCTCTATCTCTAGCGGGAGGGCCGAACTCACAGATACGCAGTATTTT.

This clonotype was detected a few times. The genes are TRBV12-3 or TRBV12-4 and TRBJ1-5; a possible D gene is TRBD1 (5 bases). The CDR3 extends over 15 amino acids. V lost 6 bases and J lost 0, with 12 bases in between. In nucleotides, the CDR3 is TGTGCCAGCAGCCGCGACAGTCTTAGCAATCAGCCCCAGCATTTT. As protein: CASSRDSLSNQPQHF.

V and J are TRBV4-1 and TRBJ2-7; 7 positions match TRBD2. This CDR3 contains 16 residues. With 0 bases clipped from V and 3 bases from J, the junction kept 8 bases outside the gene matches. Germline CDR1 is MGHRA and CDR2 is YSYEKL. CDR3 sequence: CASSQDSTRGVYEQYF. The CDR3 nucleotides read TGCGCCAGCAGCCAAGACTCGACCCGGGGGGTCTACGAGCAGTACTTC.

J is TRBJ1-1 and V is TRBV27; TRBD1 matches at 7 bases. The CDR3 consists of 14 residues. V was pared by 8 bases and J by 11 bases, with 17 bases of the junction left unmatched. The germline CDR1 and CDR2 sequences are MNHEY and SMNVEV (reference sequence). Written as DNA, the CDR3 is TGTGCCAGCGGAAGCGGGACAGAGGCTACGCTGGCTTTCTTT. The encoded protein is CASGSGTEATLAFF.

The genes are TRBV18 and TRBJ2-5; D is uncertain. The V gene's germline CDR1 is KGHSH and CDR2 LQKENI. The CDR3 extends over 14 amino acids. Deletions cut 0 bases from V and 2 bases from J, with 7 bases between. Written as DNA, the CDR3 is TGTGCCAGCTCACCACCCCGGGCACAAGAGACCCAGTACTTC. Translated, it gives CASSPPRAQETQYF.

This clonotype was counted between two and nine times. The V call is TRBV11-1, the J call TRBJ2-4; D is possibly TRBD1 (6 bases). Per germline, CDR1 SGHAT and CDR2 FQDESV (reference sequence). Trimming pared 5 bases from V and 3 bases from J, leaving 14 bases between. This CDR3 has 15 residues. The CDR3 spells CASSQTGFGKNIQYF. The CDR3 DNA follows: TGTGCCAGCAGCCAAACAGGGTTTGGCAAAAACATTCAGTACTTC. The full variable domain, its missing parts supplied by reference TRBV11-1 and TRBJ2-4, is EAEVAQSPRYKITEKSQAVAFWCDPISGHATLYWYRQILGQGPELLVQFQDESVVDDSQLPKDRFSAERLKGVDSTLKIQPAELGDSAMYLCASSQTGFGKNIQYFGAGTRLSVL.

The chain combines TRBV13 with TRBJ2-1; D not resolved. This CDR3 has 18 amino acids. Per germline, CDR1 PRHDT and CDR2 FYEKMQ (reference sequence). V lost 0 bases, J lost 0 bases, and 15 bases lay in between. The CDR3: CASSLGLMARRSYNEQFF. The CDR3 DNA is TGTGCCAGCAGCTTAGGCCTTATGGCCCGGCGCTCCTACAATGAGCAGTTCTTC.

The rearrangement links TRBV5-8 to TRBJ2-7; D ambiguous. This CDR3 is 12 amino acids long. V lost 1 base to trimming and J lost 3 bases, with 5 bases between them. The V gene's germline CDR1 is SGHTS and CDR2 YDEGEE. This CDR3 reads CASSLFIYEQYF. The CDR3 nucleotides are TGTGCCAGCAGCTTGTTTATCTACGAGCAGTACTTC.

As DNA, the CDR3 is TGTGCCAGCAGTTTCTTTCCTAGGCAAGAGACCCAGTACTTC. Translating it yields CASSFFPRQETQYF. The chain joins TRBV12-3 or TRBV12-4 to TRBJ2-5; D is unresolved. Trimming pared 3 bases from V and 2 bases from J, leaving 10 bases between. This CDR3 is built from 14 residues.

The V gene is TRBV19, the J gene TRBJ2-7, with unresolved D. Per the germline V gene, CDR1 is LNHDA and CDR2 is SQIVND (reference sequence). V lost 6 bases, J lost 2 bases, and 11 bases lay in between. This CDR3 is 13 amino acids long. Here the CDR3 reads CASSRKRTYEQYF. Written as DNA, the CDR3 is TGTGCCAGTAGCCGTAAAAGAACCTACGAGCAGTACTTC. The variable domain in full, with the rest retrieved from reference TRBV19 and TRBJ2-7, is DGGITQSPKYLFRKEGQNVTLSCEQNLNHDAMYWYRQDPGQGLRLIYYSQIVNDFQKGDIAEGYSVSREKKESFPLTVTSAQKNPTAFYLCASSRKRTYEQYFGPGTRLTVT.

This clonotype was counted at least ten times. V gene TRBV20-1 combines with J gene TRBJ2-1; D gene unclear. The germline V gene encodes CDR1 DFQATT and CDR2 SNEGSKA (reference sequence). V lost 3 bases to trimming and J lost 1 base, with 10 bases between them. The CDR3 is made up of 14 amino acids. CDR3 loop: CSASQALSYNEQFF. For the CDR3, the DNA is TGCAGTGCTAGTCAGGCCCTGTCCTACAATGAGCAGTTCTTC.